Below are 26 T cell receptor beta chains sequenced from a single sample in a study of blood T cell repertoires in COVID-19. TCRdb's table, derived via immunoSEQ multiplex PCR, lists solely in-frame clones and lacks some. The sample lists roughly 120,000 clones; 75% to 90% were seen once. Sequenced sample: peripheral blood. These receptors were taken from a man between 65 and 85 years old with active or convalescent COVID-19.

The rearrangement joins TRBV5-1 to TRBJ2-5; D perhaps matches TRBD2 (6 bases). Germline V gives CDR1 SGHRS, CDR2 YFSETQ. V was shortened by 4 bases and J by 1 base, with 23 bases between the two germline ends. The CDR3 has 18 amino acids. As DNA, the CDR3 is TGCGCCAGCAGCCGGGGGACTCAACCGGAAGTCATCCAAGAGACCCAGTACTTC. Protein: CASSRGTQPEVIQETQYF.

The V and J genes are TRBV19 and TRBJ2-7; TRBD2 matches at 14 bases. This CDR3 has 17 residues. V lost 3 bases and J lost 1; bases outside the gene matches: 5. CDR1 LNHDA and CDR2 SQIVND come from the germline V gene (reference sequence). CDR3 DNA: TGTGCCAGTAGTATTGGGACTAGCGGGAGCCTTTCCTACGAGCAGTACTTC. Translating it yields CASSIGTSGSLSYEQYF.

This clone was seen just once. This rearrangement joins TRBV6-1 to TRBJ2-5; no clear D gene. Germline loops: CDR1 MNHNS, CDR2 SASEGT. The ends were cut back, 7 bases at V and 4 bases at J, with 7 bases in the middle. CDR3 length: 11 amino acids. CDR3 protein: CASTRGETQYF. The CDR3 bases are TGTGCCAGCACCCGCGGAGAGACCCAGTACTTC.

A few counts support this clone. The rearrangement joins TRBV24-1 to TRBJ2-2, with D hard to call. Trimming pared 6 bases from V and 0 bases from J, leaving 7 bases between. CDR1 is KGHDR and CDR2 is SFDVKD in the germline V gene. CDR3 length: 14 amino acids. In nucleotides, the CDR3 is TGTGCCACCAGTCCCTACTCGAACACCGGGGAGCTGTTTTTT. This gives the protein CATSPYSNTGELFF.

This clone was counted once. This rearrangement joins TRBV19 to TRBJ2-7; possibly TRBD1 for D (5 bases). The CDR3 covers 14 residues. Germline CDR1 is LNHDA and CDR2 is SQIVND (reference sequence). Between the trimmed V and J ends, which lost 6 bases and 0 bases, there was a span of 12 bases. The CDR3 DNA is TGTGCCAGTAGGCACAGGATCGACTCCTACGAGCAGTACTTC. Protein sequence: CASRHRIDSYEQYF.

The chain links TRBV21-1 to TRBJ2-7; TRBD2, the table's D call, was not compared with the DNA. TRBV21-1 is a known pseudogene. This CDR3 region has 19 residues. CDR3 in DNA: TGTGCCAGCAAAGAAGCGACCCCCGGGATCAGACATCCAACCTACGAGCAGTACTTC. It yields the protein CASKEATPGIRHPTYEQYF.

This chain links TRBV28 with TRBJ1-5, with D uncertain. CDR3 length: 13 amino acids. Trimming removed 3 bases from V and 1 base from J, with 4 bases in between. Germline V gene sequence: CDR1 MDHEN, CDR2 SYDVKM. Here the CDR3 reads CASSFRSNQPQHF. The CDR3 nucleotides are TGTGCCAGCAGTTTCCGGAGCAATCAGCCCCAGCATTTT.

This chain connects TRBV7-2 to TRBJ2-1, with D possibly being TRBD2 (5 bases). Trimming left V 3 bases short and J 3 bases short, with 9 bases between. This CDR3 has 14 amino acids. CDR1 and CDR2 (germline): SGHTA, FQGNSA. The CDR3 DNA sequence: TGTGCCAGCAGCTTCTGGACTTACTACAATGAGCAGTTCTTC. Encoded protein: CASSFWTYYNEQFF. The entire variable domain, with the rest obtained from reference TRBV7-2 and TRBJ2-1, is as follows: GAGVSQSPSNKVTEKGKDVELRCDPISGHTALYWYRQSLGQGLEFLIYFQGNSAPDKSGLPSDRFSAERTGGSVSTLTIQRTQQEDSAVYLCASSFWTYYNEQFFGPGTRLTVL.

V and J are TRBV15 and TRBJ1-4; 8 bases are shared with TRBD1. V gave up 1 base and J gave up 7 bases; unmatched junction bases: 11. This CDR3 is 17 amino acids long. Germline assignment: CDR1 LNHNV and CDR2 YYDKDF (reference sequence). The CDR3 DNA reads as TGTGCCACCAGCAGAGCCATTTCCTCGGACAGGGCTGAAAAACTGTTTTTT. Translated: CATSRAISSDRAEKLFF.

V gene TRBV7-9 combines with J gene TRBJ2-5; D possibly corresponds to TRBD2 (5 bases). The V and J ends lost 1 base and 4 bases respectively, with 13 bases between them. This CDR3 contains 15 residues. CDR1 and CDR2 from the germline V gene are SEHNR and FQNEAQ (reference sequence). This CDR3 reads CASSLGLGSAETQYF. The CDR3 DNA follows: TGTGCCAGCAGCTTAGGCCTTGGGAGCGCAGAGACCCAGTACTTC.

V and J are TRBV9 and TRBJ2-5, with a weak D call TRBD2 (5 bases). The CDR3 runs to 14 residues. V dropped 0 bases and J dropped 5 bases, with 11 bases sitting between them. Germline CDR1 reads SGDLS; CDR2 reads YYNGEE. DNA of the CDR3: TGTGCCAGCAGCGTAGGGTCTGGAGGCGAGACCCAGTACTTC. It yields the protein CASSVGSGGETQYF.

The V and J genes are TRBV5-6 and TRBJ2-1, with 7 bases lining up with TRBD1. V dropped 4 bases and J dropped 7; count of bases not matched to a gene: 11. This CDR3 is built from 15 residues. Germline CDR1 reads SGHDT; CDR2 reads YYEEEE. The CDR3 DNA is TGTGCCAGCAGCCCAACAGGGGAAGGGACGAATGAGCAGTTCTTC. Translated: CASSPTGEGTNEQFF.

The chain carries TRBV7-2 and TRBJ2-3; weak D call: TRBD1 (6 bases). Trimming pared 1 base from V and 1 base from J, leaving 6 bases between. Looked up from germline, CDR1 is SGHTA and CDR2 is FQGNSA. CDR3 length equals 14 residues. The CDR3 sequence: CASSLGQGTDTQYF. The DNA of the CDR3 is TGTGCCAGCAGCTTAGGACAGGGCACAGATACGCAGTATTTT.

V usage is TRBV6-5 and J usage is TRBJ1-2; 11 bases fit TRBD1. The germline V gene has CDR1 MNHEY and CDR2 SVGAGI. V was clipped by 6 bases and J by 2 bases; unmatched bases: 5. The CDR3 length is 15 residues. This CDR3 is CASRPGQGANYGYTF. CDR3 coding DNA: TGTGCCAGCAGGCCTGGACAGGGGGCCAACTATGGCTACACCTTC.

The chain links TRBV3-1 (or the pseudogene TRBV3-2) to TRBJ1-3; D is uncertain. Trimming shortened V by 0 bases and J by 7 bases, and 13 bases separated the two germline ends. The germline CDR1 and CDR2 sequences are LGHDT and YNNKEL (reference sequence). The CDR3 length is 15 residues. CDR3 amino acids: CASSQDAAARNTIYF. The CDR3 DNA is TGTGCCAGCAGCCAAGACGCTGCGGCGAGGAACACCATATATTTT.

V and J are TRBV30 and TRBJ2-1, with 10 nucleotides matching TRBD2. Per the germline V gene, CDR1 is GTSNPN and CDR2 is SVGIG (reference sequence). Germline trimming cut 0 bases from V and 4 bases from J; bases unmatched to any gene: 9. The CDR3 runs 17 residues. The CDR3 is CAWSVVRTSGSYNEQFF. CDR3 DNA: TGTGCCTGGAGTGTAGTACGGACTAGCGGCAGTTACAATGAGCAGTTCTTC.

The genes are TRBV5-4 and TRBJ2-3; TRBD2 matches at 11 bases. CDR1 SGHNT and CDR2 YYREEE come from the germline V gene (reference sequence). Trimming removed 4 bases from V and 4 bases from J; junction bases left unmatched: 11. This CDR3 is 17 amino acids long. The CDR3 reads CASSTLTSGIPSDTQYF. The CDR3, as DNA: TGTGCCAGCAGCACCTTGACTAGCGGGATCCCTTCAGATACGCAGTATTTT.

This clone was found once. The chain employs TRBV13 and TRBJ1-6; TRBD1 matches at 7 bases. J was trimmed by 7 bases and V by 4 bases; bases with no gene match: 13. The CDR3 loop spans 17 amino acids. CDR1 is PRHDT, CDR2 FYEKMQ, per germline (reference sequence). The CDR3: CASSSQPFDRENSPLHF. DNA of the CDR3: TGTGCCAGCAGCTCCCAACCGTTCGACAGGGAAAATTCACCCCTCCACTTT.

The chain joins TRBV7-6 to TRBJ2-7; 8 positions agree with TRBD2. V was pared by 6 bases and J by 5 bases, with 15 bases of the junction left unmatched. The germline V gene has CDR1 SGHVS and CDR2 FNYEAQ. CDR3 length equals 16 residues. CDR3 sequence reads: CASSPLGAAGDNEQYF. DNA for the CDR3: TGTGCCAGCAGTCCACTAGGGGCAGCGGGAGACAACGAGCAGTACTTC. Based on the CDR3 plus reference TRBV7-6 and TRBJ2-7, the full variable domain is GAGVSQSPRYKVTKRGQDVALRCDPISGHVSLYWYRQALGQGPEFLTYFNYEAQQDKSGLPNDRFSAERPEGSISTLTIQRTEQRDSAMYRCASSPLGAAGDNEQYFGPGTRLTVT.

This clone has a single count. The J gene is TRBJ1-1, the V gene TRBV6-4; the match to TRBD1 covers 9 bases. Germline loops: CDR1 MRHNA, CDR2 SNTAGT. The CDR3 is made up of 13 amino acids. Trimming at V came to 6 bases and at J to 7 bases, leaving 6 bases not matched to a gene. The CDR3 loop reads CASSRDRVGEAFF. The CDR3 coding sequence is TGTGCCAGCAGCCGGGACAGGGTGGGTGAAGCTTTCTTT.

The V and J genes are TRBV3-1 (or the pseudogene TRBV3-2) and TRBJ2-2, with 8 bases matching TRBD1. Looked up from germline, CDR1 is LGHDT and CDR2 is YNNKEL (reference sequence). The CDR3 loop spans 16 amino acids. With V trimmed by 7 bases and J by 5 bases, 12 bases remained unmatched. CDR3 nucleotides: TGTGCCAGCAAACCCGGAGGGACAGGATTGACCGGGGAGCTGTTTTTT. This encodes CASKPGGTGLTGELFF.

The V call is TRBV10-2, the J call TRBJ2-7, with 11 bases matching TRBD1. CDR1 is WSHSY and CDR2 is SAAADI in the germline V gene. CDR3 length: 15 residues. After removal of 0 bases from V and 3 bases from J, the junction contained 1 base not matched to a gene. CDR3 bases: TGCGCCAGCAGTGAGTCGGGGACAGGGGGCTACGAGCAGTACTTC. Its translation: CASSESGTGGYEQYF.

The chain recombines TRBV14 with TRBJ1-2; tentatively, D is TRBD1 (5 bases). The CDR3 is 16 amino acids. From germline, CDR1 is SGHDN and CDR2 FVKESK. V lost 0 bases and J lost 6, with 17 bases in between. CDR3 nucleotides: TGTGCCAGCAGCCAAGATGCTGCGGGGCTGAGGCATGGCTACACCTTC. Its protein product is CASSQDAAGLRHGYTF.

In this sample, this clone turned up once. Written as DNA, the CDR3 is TGTGCCACCAGCCGCGCCGGGGAGAGCACTGAAGCTTTCTTT. Protein product: CATSRAGESTEAFF. The chain combines TRBV15 with TRBJ1-1, with D hard to call. CDR1 is LNHNV and CDR2 is YYDKDF in the germline V gene (reference sequence). This CDR3 region has 14 residues. V lost 5 bases to trimming and J lost 4 bases, with 14 bases between them.

The CDR3 bases are TGTGCCAGCAGCCCGCGGGACGGTACTAATGAAAAACTGTTTTTT. It specifies CASSPRDGTNEKLFF. J is TRBJ1-4 and V is TRBV7-9; TRBD1 is a possible D gene (5 bases). The CDR3 totals 15 residues. CDR1 and CDR2 (germline): SEHNR, FQNEAQ (reference sequence). V lost 5 bases to trimming and J lost 2 bases, with 12 bases between them.

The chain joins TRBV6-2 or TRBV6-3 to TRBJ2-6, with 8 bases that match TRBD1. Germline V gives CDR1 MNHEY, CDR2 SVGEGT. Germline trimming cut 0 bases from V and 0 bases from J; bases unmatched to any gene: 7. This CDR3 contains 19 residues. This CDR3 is CASSYSTTGAYSGANVLTF. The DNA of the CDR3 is TGTGCCAGCAGTTACTCGACGACAGGGGCCTACTCTGGGGCCAACGTCCTGACTTTC.